The table lists the clone carrying this T cell receptor (beta chain) with many counts. Its antigen remains unknown. The investigators amplified TCR beta CDR3 regions from RNA transcripts. During a first-round RT-PCR of the TCR CDR3, the HTBI primer set was used. TCRdb ran MiXCR on the multiplex PCR reads and lists one entry per CDR3 protein. Among 500,000 to 600,000 distinct CDR3 sequences listed, 16% were seen once. Each 10 ml fresh peripheral blood draw supplied the PBMCs. These data originate in a study of T cells in Graves' hyperthyroidism and ophthalmopathy. The wider study: Once the initial diagnosis was made, peripheral blood was obtained before any treatment.

Study findings and constraints: Most thyroid clonotypes expanded above 0.001 were also detected in blood.

Input material: blood. The source of this sequence is a woman between 18 and 29 years old with Graves' hyperthyroidism.

The CDR3 is CASSHRGRVETQYF. In nucleotides, the CDR3 is TGTGCCAGCAGCCACCGGGGGAGGGTGGAGACCCAGTACTTC. The J gene is TRBJ2-5, the V gene TRBV3-1; 7 nucleotides match TRBD2. The CDR3 is 14 amino acids. Trimming took 3 bases from V and 5 from J; bases not matched to a gene: 6. CDR1 and CDR2 from the germline V gene are LGHDT and YNNKEL (reference sequence).